These 18 T cell receptor beta chains came from one sample sequenced in a study of cytomegalovirus exposure and HLA in healthy donors. Clones were read by immunoSEQ multiplex PCR, and TCRdb kept only the in-frame ones, dropping some. In the table there are some 90,000 clones, roughly 89% of which are singletons. Sample: PBMCs. All receptors derive from a woman aged 25 to 39 in good health and CMV-seronegative.

V usage is TRBV19 and J usage is TRBJ1-3, with TRBD1 matching 7 bases. The J segment lost 5 bases and the V segment lost 4 bases, leaving 8 bases of the junction unmatched. CDR3 length: 15 amino acids. CDR1 is LNHDA and CDR2 is SQIVND in the germline V gene (reference sequence). The CDR3 loop is CASSNSKGARNTIYF. Written as DNA, the CDR3 is TGTGCCAGTAGTAACTCCAAGGGGGCAAGAAACACCATATATTTT.

This chain uses TRBV18 with TRBJ2-7; D perhaps matches TRBD1 (5 bases). Germline V gene data show CDR1 as KGHSH and CDR2 as LQKENI. V lost 5 bases to trimming and J lost 0 bases, with 8 bases between them. The CDR3 loop spans 13 amino acids. CDR3 sequence (DNA): TGTGCCAGCTCAACAGACAGCTCCTACGAGCAGTACTTC. It specifies CASSTDSSYEQYF.

V gene TRBV5-1 combines with J gene TRBJ1-1; a weak D match, TRBD1 (5 bases). With 6 bases removed from V and 1 base from J, the gap between germline ends came to 10 bases. The CDR3 extends over 13 amino acids. Germline values: CDR1 SGHRS, CDR2 YFSETQ. This CDR3 reads CASKTQENTEAFF. CDR3 bases: TGCGCCAGCAAGACACAGGAGAACACTGAAGCTTTCTTT. The full variable domain, completed using reference TRBV5-1 and TRBJ1-1, is KAGVTQTPRYLIKTRGQQVTLSCSPISGHRSVSWYQQTPGQGLQFLFEYFSETQRNKGNFPGRFSGRQFSNSRSEMNVSTLELGDSALYLCASKTQENTEAFFGQGTRLTVV.

V is TRBV5-4 and J is TRBJ1-2; TRBD1 is a possible D gene (6 bases). Trimming took 4 bases from V and 8 from J, leaving 18 bases between them. The CDR3 totals 14 residues. Germline V lookup: CDR1 SGHNT, CDR2 YYREEE (reference sequence). The CDR3 region is CASSQRGGAGGYTF. In DNA, the CDR3 is TGTGCCAGCAGCCAAAGGGGGGGTGCGGGAGGCTACACCTTC.

The chain employs TRBV6-4 and TRBJ2-3; 9 bases match TRBD2. V lost 2 bases to trimming and J lost 2 bases; unmatched junction nucleotides: 2. The CDR3 length is 15 residues. The germline CDR1 and CDR2 sequences are MRHNA and SNTAGT. In DNA form, the CDR3 reads TGTGCCAGCAGTGACATAGCGGGGGCCACAGATACGCAGTATTTT. This gives the protein CASSDIAGATDTQYF.

The rearrangement joins TRBV4-2 to TRBJ1-4; D might be TRBD1 (6 bases). The CDR3 totals 17 residues. Trimming took off 1 base at V and 0 bases at J, with 12 bases between the two ends. Germline CDR1 reads LGHNA; CDR2 reads YNFKEQ. Written as DNA, the CDR3 is TGTGCCAGCAGCCAAGGGGAAGGGGGGGCAACTAATGAAAAACTGTTTTTT. This gives the protein CASSQGEGGATNEKLFF.

V usage is TRBV6-1 and J usage is TRBJ1-4; 10 nucleotides line up with TRBD1. The CDR3 is 15 residues long. CDR1 is MNHNS, CDR2 SASEGT, per germline. Trimming cost V 4 bases and J 7 bases; bases outside gene matches: 6. CDR3 protein: CASSVDRGQGEKLFF. The CDR3 DNA follows: TGTGCCAGCAGTGTCGACAGGGGGCAAGGTGAAAAACTGTTTTTT.

The J gene is TRBJ1-2, the V gene TRBV18; 9 bases line up with TRBD1. In germline, CDR1 is KGHSH, CDR2 LQKENI. V was pared by 0 bases and J by 6 bases, with 17 bases of the junction left unmatched. This CDR3 is built from 19 residues. The CDR3 DNA is TGTGCCAGCTCACCACCGTCGGGACAGGGCCGGTCAGCCCACAATGGCTACACCTTC. This codes for CASSPPSGQGRSAHNGYTF.

The CDR3 DNA is TGTGCCAGCAGTTTACCCGGACAGGGGTCAGGCTATGGCTACACCTTC. This codes for CASSLPGQGSGYGYTF. V and J are TRBV28 and TRBJ1-2; the match to TRBD1 covers 9 bases. This CDR3 contains 16 residues. V lost 2 bases, J lost 4 bases, and 8 bases stayed unmatched. Per the germline V gene, CDR1 is MDHEN and CDR2 is SYDVKM.

The chain couples TRBV9 to TRBJ1-1; D call uncertain. CDR1 and CDR2 from the germline V gene are SGDLS and YYNGEE. The CDR3 totals 15 residues. Trimming took off 4 bases at V and 1 base at J, with 14 bases between the two ends. CDR3 protein: CASSPGGFGNTEAFF. The DNA of the CDR3 is TGTGCCAGCAGCCCCGGAGGGTTTGGGAACACTGAAGCTTTCTTT.

The V call is TRBV28, the J call TRBJ1-4; no definite D call. Trimming shortened V by 6 bases and J by 5 bases, and 10 bases separated the two germline ends. The CDR3 has 13 amino acids. Per germline, CDR1 MDHEN and CDR2 SYDVKM. As DNA, the CDR3 is TGTGCCAGCAGCCCTCGGTCCAATGAAAAACTGTTTTTT. The encoded protein is CASSPRSNEKLFF.

The rearrangement joins TRBV29-1 to TRBJ2-5, with 7 bases that match TRBD1. The ends lost 3 bases at V and 2 bases at J; junction bases unmatched: 3. The CDR3 totals 13 residues. Germline CDR1 SQVTM, CDR2 ANQGSEA. The CDR3 here is CSVEGTVQETQYF. DNA for the CDR3: TGCAGCGTTGAGGGGACAGTTCAAGAGACCCAGTACTTC.

The chain combines TRBV4-1 with TRBJ2-7; 7 positions match TRBD1. The CDR3 runs to 15 residues. Losses at the gene ends were 0 bases for V and 7 bases for J; bases not matched to a gene: 9. The germline V gene encodes CDR1 MGHRA and CDR2 YSYEKL. CDR3 amino acids: CASSQEEGAAYEQYF. CDR3 coding DNA: TGCGCCAGCAGCCAAGAAGAGGGGGCGGCGTATGAGCAGTACTTC.

The rearrangement joins TRBV7-6 to TRBJ2-5, with 7 nucleotides matching TRBD2. CDR1 is SGHVS and CDR2 is FNYEAQ in the germline V gene. The CDR3 sequence is 12 residues long. Germline trimming cut 5 bases from V and 5 bases from J; bases unmatched to any gene: 2. The CDR3 region is CASSQGGETQYF. The DNA of the CDR3 is TGTGCCAGCAGCCAGGGAGGGGAGACCCAGTACTTC.

V usage is TRBV13 and J usage is TRBJ2-1; D perhaps matches TRBD1 (6 bases). CDR1 is PRHDT and CDR2 is FYEKMQ in the germline V gene (reference sequence). V was shortened by 1 base and J by 3 bases, with 13 bases between the two germline ends. The CDR3 totals 16 residues. As DNA, the CDR3 is TGTGCCAGCAGCTTAGCGCCACAGGGTTTCTACAATGAGCAGTTCTTC. This gives the protein CASSLAPQGFYNEQFF.

The CDR3 region has the DNA TGCGCCAGCAGCCCTAACTTTGGACAGAAAAACATTCAGTACTTC. Protein sequence: CASSPNFGQKNIQYF. V gene TRBV10-1 combines with J gene TRBJ2-4, with a tentative D call TRBD1 (6 bases). Trimming took 6 bases from V and 4 from J, leaving 16 bases between them. CDR1 WNHNN and CDR2 SYGVQD come from the germline V gene (reference sequence). The CDR3 has 15 amino acids.

The rearrangement uses TRBV5-4 and TRBJ2-3; TRBD2 matches 11 bases. J was trimmed by 0 bases and V by 4 bases; bases with no gene match: 7. CDR1 SGHNT and CDR2 YYREEE come from the germline V gene (reference sequence). This CDR3 comprises 17 residues. CDR3 protein: CASSAPSGGLSTDTQYF. The CDR3, as DNA: TGTGCCAGCAGCGCGCCTAGCGGGGGGCTAAGCACAGATACGCAGTATTTT.

V is TRBV4-3 and J is TRBJ2-3, with D perhaps TRBD2 (6 bases). The CDR3 extends over 14 amino acids. Deletions cut 0 bases from V and 4 bases from J, with 8 bases between. CDR1 and CDR2 from the germline V gene are LGHNA and YSLEER. This CDR3 reads CASSQELAADTQYF. The CDR3 nucleotides read TGCGCCAGCAGCCAAGAATTAGCGGCAGATACGCAGTATTTT.